The rows below give T cell receptor beta chains drawn from one sample of a study of metastatic and nonmetastatic thyroid tumors. TCRdb re-analyzed the PCR reads through MiXCR. The table shows about 40,000 clones, with 15% to 20% occurring only once. Sequenced material: blood. The receptors derive from a female donor with papillary thyroid cancer or a benign thyroid nodule (not recorded which). Some clones in this sample may be carry-over from other donors' samples. Both conserved end residues are part of each CDR3. Fields, in order: D gene, V gene, clone size, J gene, CDR3 protein, CDR3 DNA. A D gene is named only where the DNA matches it firmly. Size tells how often a clone was seen (once, few, many) or the class of an expanded clone, and some rows leave it out.

TRBD2	TRBV20-1	many	TRBJ2-2	CSASDSGKYTGELFF	TGCAGTGCCTCTGATAGCGGGAAATACACCGGGGAGCTGTTTTTT
-	TRBV6-2/TRBV6-3	-	TRBJ2-7	CASSYSGLTYEQYF	TGTGCCAGCAGTTACTCCGGACTAACCTACGAGCAGTACTTC
-	TRBV11-3	many	TRBJ1-1	CASSLGGETEAFF	TGTGCCAGCAGCTTAGGTGGGGAGACTGAAGCTTTCTTT
-	TRBV20-1	-	TRBJ1-5	CSAREAWQSSNQPQHF	TGCAGTGCTAGAGAGGCTTGGCAGTCAAGCAATCAGCCCCAGCATTTT
-	TRBV18	many	TRBJ1-6	CASSPSQGYNSPLHF	TGTGCCAGCTCACCAAGTCAGGGTTATAATTCACCCCTCCACTTT
-	TRBV3-1	many	TRBJ1-2	CASSPGTGPYGYTF	TGTGCCAGCAGCCCGGGGACCGGACCTTATGGCTACACCTTC
-	TRBV6-1	many	TRBJ1-2	CASRIGGERGYGYTF	TGTGCCAGCAGAATAGGAGGAGAGAGGGGCTATGGCTACACCTTC
-	TRBV9	few	TRBJ1-1	CASGGLNTEAFF	TGTGCCAGCGGGGGACTGAACACTGAAGCTTTCTTT
TRBD2	TRBV3-1	many	TRBJ2-7	CASSPLAGPLYEQYF	TGTGCCAGCAGCCCACTAGCGGGGCCACTCTACGAGCAGTACTTC
-	TRBV6-1	many	TRBJ2-6	CASRRSGAGANVLTF	TGTGCCAGCAGGAGATCAGGGGCTGGGGCCAACGTCCTGACTTTC
-	TRBV15	few	TRBJ2-7	CATSRDGGYEQYF	TGTGCCACCAGCAGAGATGGGGGGTATGAGCAGTACTTC
-	TRBV5-6	many	TRBJ2-2	CASSLPNLNTGELFF	TGTGCCAGCAGTTTGCCCAACCTAAACACCGGGGAGCTGTTTTTT
-	TRBV5-8	many	TRBJ1-5	CASSLRQRVRQPQHF	TGTGCCAGCAGCTTGAGACAGCGGGTTCGTCAGCCCCAGCATTTT
-	TRBV12-3/TRBV12-4	medium-sized	TRBJ2-7	CASSFSDRPHEQYF	TGTGCCAGCAGTTTCTCTGACAGGCCCCACGAGCAGTACTTC
-	TRBV6-2/TRBV6-3	-	TRBJ1-5	CASSSCENQPQHF	TGTGCCAGCAGTTCATGTGAGAATCAGCCCCAGCATTTT
TRBD1	TRBV6-1	many	TRBJ1-5	CASSARDRGSNQLQHF	TGTGCCAGCAGTGCCCGGGACAGGGGTAGCAATCAGCTCCAGCATTTT
-	TRBV19	many	TRBJ1-2	CASSIRDKSFYGYTF	TGTGCCAGTAGTATCCGTGACAAATCCTTCTATGGCTACACCTTC
TRBD1	TRBV28	many	TRBJ1-1	CASSRGDRNTEAFF	TGTGCCAGCAGTAGAGGGGACAGGAACACTGAAGCTTTCTTT
TRBD1	TRBV5-1	-	TRBJ1-6	CASSLEGQGSPLHF	TGCGCCAGCAGCTTAGAGGGACAGGGTTCACCCCTCCACTTT
TRBD1	TRBV6-4	many	TRBJ1-2	CASRRTGEYGYTF	TGTGCCAGCCGCCGGACAGGGGAGTATGGCTACACCTTC
TRBD2	TRBV5-1	once	TRBJ2-1	CASSSTSGRAFHEQFF	TGCGCCAGCAGCTCCACTAGCGGGAGGGCCTTTCATGAGCAGTTCTTC
TRBD2	TRBV28	-	TRBJ2-1	CASSLSTASGGYNDQFF	TGTGCCAGCAGTTTAAGTACGGCTAGCGGGGGTTACAACGATCAGTTCTTC
TRBD2	TRBV10-2	many	TRBJ2-5	CATTLTSYQETQYF	TGCGCCACCACCCTGACTAGCTACCAAGAGACCCAGTACTTC
-	TRBV20-1	-	TRBJ2-3	CSARGVADVPTDTQYF	TGCAGTGCTAGAGGCGTAGCGGACGTCCCCACAGATACGCAGTATTTT
TRBD1	TRBV27	many	TRBJ1-5	CASRTGMGSNQPQHF	TGTGCCAGCAGGACAGGGATGGGAAGCAATCAGCCCCAGCATTTT
-	TRBV18	many	TRBJ2-7	CASSPQTVYEQYF	TGTGCCAGCTCACCACAGACAGTCTACGAGCAGTACTTC
-	TRBV11-2	-	TRBJ2-7	CASSLVRSYEQYF	TGTGCCAGCAGCTTAGTACGGTCCTACGAGCAGTACTTC
-	TRBV6-1	many	TRBJ1-1	CASRTQGLNTEAFF	TGTGCCAGCAGGACTCAGGGGCTGAACACTGAAGCTTTCTTT
-	TRBV12-3/TRBV12-4	many	TRBJ2-7	CASRRAYEQYF	TGTGCCAGCAGAAGGGCCTACGAGCAGTACTTC
-	TRBV7-2	once	TRBJ2-7	CASSLVFPLGEQYF	TGTGCCAGCAGCTTAGTTTTCCCGTTGGGCGAGCAGTACTTC
TRBD2	TRBV5-6	many	TRBJ2-3	CASSSNLAGDYTDTQYF	TGTGCCAGCAGCTCCAACCTAGCGGGGGATTACACAGATACGCAGTATTTT
-	TRBV2	many	TRBJ1-2	CASRRVRGEGYTF	TGTGCCAGCAGAAGGGTCCGTGGCGAGGGCTACACCTTC
TRBD2	TRBV6-6	many	TRBJ2-3	CASSYSSGGGDTQYF	TGTGCCAGCAGTTACTCTAGCGGGGGTGGAGATACGCAGTATTTT
-	TRBV2	many	TRBJ1-6	CASSESSRVSPLHF	TGTGCCAGCAGTGAAAGTTCCAGAGTCTCACCCCTCCACTTT
-	TRBV30	-	TRBJ1-5	CAWSPVLSQGQPQHF	TGTGCCTGGAGCCCGGTACTTTCCCAGGGTCAGCCCCAGCATTTT
TRBD1	TRBV7-3	many	TRBJ2-3	CASSPTGSTDTQYF	TGTGCCAGCAGCCCGACAGGGAGCACAGATACGCAGTATTTT
TRBD1	TRBV5-1	many	TRBJ2-7	CASTRTGFDEQYF	TGCGCCAGCACCCGGACAGGGTTCGACGAGCAGTACTTC
-	TRBV5-1	many	TRBJ1-3	CASSPNSGNTIYF	TGCGCCAGCAGCCCTAATAGCGGAAACACCATATATTTT
-	TRBV19	many	TRBJ2-1	CAILTRYNEQFF	TGTGCCATCCTGACTAGATACAATGAGCAGTTCTTC